This T cell receptor beta chain is from a study of T cells after yellow fever vaccination. The study's findings and limits: The bulk population could contribute abundant contaminating clonotypes to FACS-sorted repertoires. Post-booster reappearance was seen for most primary-vaccination clones (roughly 97% CD4, roughly 91% CD8).

Comment on this clonotype: The antigen is undetermined.

CDR1 is LNHDA, CDR2 SQIVND, per germline (reference sequence). V was clipped by 4 bases and J by 7 bases, with 10 bases between them. There are 12 residues in the CDR3. TCRdb recomputed calls from the 5' RACE reads with MiXCR, one row per CDR3 protein. The data show just under 600,000 distinct CDR3 sequences, approximately 15% seen once. This TCR derives from a young man who received the YFV17D yellow fever vaccine. The V gene is TRBV19, the J gene TRBJ1-1; D remains ambiguous. The sample consisted of PBMCs, taken on the day of the yellow fever booster vaccination. In DNA form, the CDR3 reads TGTGCCAGTAGTAGAGATATCAATGAAGCTTTCTTT. Translating gives CASSRDINEAFF.